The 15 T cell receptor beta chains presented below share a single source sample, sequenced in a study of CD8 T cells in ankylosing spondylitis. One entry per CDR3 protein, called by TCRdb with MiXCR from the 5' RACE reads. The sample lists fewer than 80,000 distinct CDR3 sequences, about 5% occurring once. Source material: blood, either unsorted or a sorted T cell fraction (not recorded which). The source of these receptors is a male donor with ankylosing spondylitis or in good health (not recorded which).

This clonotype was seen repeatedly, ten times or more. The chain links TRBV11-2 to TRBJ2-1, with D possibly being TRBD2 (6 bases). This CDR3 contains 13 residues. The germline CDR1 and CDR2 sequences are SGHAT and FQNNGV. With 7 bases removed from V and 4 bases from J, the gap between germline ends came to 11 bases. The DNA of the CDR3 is TGTGCCAGCATCCGACTAGGATACAATGAGCAGTTCTTC. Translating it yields CASIRLGYNEQFF.

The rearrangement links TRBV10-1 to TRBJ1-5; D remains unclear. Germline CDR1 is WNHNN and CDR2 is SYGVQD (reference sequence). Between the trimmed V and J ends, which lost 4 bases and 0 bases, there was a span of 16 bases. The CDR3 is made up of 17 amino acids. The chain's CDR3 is CASSVPEARYSNQPQHF. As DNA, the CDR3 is TGCGCCAGCAGTGTCCCCGAAGCACGGTATAGCAATCAGCCCCAGCATTTT.

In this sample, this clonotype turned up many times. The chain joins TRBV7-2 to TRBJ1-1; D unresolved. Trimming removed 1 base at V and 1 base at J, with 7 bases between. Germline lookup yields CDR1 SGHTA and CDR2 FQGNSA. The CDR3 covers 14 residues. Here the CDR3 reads CASSLGLQNTEAFF. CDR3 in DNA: TGTGCCAGCAGCTTAGGGTTGCAGAACACTGAAGCTTTCTTT.

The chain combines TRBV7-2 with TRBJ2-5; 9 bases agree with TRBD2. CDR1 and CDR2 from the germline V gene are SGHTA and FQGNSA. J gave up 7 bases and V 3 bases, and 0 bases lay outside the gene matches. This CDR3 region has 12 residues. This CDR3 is CASSLTSGTQYF. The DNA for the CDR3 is TGTGCCAGCAGCTTGACTAGCGGGACCCAGTACTTC. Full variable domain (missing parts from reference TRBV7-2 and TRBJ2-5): GAGVSQSPSNKVTEKGKDVELRCDPISGHTALYWYRQSLGQGLEFLIYFQGNSAPDKSGLPSDRFSAERTGGSVSTLTIQRTQQEDSAVYLCASSLTSGTQYFGPGTRLLVL.

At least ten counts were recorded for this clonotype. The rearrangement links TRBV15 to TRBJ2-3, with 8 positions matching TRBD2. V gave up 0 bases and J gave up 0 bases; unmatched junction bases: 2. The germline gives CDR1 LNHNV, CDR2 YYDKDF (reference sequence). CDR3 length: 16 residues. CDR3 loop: CATSRESGGSTDTQYF. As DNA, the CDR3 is TGTGCCACCAGCAGAGAAAGCGGGGGTAGCACAGATACGCAGTATTTT. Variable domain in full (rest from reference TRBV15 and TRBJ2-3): DAMVIQNPRYQVTQFGKPVTLSCSQTLNHNVMYWYQQKSSQAPKLLFHYYDKDFNNEADTPDNFQSRRPNTSFCFLDIRSPGLGDTAMYLCATSRESGGSTDTQYFGPGTRLTVL.

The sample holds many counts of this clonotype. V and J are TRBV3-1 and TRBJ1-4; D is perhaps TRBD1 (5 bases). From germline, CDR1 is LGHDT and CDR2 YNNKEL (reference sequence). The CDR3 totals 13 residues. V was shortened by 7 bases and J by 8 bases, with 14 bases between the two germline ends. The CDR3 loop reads CASTAGAGEKLFF. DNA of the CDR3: TGTGCCAGCACCGCCGGGGCGGGAGAAAAACTGTTTTTT.

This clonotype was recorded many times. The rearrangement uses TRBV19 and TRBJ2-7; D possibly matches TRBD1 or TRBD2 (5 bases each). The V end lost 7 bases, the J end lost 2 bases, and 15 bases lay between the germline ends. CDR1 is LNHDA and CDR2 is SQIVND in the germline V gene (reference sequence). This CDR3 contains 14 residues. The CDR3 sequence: CASTIGRGPYEQYF. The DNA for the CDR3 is TGTGCCAGTACCATCGGTAGGGGACCCTACGAGCAGTACTTC.

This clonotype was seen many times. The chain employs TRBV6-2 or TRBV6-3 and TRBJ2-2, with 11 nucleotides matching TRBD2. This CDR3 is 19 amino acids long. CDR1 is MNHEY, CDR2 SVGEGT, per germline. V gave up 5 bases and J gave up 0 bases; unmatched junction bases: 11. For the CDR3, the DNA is TGTGCCAGCAGTAAACCCCGACTAGCGGGGAGTTCGAACACCGGGGAGCTGTTTTTT. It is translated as CASSKPRLAGSSNTGELFF.

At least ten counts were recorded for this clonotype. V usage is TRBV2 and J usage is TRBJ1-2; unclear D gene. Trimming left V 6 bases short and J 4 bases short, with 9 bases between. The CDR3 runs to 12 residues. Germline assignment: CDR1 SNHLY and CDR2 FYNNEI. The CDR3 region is CASSLDGYGYTF. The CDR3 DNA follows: TGTGCCAGCAGCCTGGACGGCTATGGCTACACCTTC.

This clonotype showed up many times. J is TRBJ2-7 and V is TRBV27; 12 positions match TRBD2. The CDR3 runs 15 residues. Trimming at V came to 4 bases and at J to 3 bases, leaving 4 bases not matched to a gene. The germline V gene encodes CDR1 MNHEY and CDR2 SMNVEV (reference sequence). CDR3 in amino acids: CASSWLAGGSYEQYF. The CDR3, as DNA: TGTGCCAGCAGTTGGCTAGCGGGGGGGAGCTACGAGCAGTACTTC.

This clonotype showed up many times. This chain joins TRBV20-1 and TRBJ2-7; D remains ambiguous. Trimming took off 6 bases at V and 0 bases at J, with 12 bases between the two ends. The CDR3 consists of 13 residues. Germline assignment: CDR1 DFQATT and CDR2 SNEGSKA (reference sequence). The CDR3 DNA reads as TGCAGTGCCACGACATTCTCCTCCTACGAGCAGTACTTC. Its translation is CSATTFSSYEQYF.

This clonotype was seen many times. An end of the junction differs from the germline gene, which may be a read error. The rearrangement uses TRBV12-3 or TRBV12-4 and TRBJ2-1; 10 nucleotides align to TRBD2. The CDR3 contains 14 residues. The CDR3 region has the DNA TGTGCCAGCAGTTTATCTACTAGCGGGGACCGATTGTCTTTC. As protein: CASSLSTSGDRLSF.

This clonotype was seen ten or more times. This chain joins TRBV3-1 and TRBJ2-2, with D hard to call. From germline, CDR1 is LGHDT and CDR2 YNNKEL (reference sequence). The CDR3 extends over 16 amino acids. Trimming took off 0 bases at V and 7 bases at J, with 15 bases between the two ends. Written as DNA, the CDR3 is TGTGCCAGCAGCCAAGAACGGCCCATTCTGTTCGGGGAGCTGTTTTTT. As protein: CASSQERPILFGELFF.

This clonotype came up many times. The CDR3 is CASSLGTSSTDTQYF. DNA for the CDR3: TGTGCCAGCAGTTTAGGGACTTCTAGCACAGATACGCAGTATTTT. The V and J genes are TRBV12-3 or TRBV12-4 and TRBJ2-3; perhaps TRBD2 as D (5 bases). Trimming pared 1 base from V and 0 bases from J, leaving 8 bases between. The CDR3 covers 15 residues.

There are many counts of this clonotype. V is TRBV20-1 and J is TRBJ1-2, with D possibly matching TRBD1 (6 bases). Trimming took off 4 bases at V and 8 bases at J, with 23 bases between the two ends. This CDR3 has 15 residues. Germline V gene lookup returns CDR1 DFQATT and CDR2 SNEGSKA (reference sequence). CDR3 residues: CSATAPGAEVKGYTF. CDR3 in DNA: TGCAGTGCTACGGCTCCAGGGGCCGAGGTGAAGGGCTACACCTTC.